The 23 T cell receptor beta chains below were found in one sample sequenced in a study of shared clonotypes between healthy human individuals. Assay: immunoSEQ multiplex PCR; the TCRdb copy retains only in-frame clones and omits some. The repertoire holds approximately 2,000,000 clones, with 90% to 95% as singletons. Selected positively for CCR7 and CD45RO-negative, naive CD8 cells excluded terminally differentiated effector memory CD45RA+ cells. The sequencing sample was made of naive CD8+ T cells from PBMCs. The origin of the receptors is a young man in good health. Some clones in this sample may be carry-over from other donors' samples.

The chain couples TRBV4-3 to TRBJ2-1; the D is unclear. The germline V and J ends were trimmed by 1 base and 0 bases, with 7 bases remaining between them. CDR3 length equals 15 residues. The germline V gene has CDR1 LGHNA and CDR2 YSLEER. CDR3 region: CASSQAFTSYNEQFF. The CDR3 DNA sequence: TGCGCCAGCAGCCAAGCTTTCACCTCCTACAATGAGCAGTTCTTC.

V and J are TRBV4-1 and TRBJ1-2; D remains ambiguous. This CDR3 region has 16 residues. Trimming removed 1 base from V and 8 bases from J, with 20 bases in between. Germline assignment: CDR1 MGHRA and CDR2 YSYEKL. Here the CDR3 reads CASSQGFAYRQGGYTF. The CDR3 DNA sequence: TGCGCCAGCAGCCAAGGATTCGCCTACCGGCAAGGCGGCTACACCTTC.

The DNA for the CDR3 is TGTGCCAGCAGTCAGAACATCCAGTTCGAGCAGTACTTC. This encodes CASSQNIQFEQYF. The V call is TRBV2, the J call TRBJ2-7; D is uncertain. Germline V gene sequence: CDR1 SNHLY, CDR2 FYNNEI. The CDR3 totals 13 residues. Trimming stripped 5 bases from V and 6 bases from J, with 14 bases between.

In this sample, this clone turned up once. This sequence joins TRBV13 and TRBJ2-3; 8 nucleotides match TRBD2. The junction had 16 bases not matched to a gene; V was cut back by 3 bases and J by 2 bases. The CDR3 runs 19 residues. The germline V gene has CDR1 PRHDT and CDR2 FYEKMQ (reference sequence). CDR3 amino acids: CASSFGAGAGRSITDTQYF. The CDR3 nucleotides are TGTGCCAGCAGCTTTGGAGCGGGAGCGGGAAGGAGTATCACAGATACGCAGTATTTT.

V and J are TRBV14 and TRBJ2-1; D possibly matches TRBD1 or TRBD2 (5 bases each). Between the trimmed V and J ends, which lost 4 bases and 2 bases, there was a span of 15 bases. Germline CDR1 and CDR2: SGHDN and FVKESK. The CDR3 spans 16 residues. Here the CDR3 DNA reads TGTGCCAGCAGCCCCCCCGGGGCACTTACCTACAATGAGCAGTTCTTC. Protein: CASSPPGALTYNEQFF.

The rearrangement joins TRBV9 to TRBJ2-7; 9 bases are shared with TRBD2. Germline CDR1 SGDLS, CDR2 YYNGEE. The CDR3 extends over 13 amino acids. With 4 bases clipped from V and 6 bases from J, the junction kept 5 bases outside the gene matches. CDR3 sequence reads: CASSPSGVGEQYF. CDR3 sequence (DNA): TGTGCCAGCAGCCCTAGCGGGGTCGGCGAGCAGTACTTC.

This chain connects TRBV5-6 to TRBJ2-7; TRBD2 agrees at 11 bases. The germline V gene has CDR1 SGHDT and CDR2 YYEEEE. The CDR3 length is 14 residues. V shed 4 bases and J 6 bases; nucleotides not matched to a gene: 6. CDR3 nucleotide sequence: TGTGCCAGCAGCGTAGCGGGAGGGCCCGGCGAGCAGTACTTC. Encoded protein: CASSVAGGPGEQYF.

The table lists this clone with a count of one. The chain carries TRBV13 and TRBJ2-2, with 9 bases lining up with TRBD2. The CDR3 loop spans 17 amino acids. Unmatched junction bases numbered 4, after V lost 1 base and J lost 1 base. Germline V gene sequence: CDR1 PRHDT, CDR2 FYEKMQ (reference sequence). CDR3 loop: CASSLALAGMNTGELFF. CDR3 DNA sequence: TGTGCCAGCAGCTTAGCTCTAGCGGGGATGAACACCGGGGAGCTGTTTTTT.

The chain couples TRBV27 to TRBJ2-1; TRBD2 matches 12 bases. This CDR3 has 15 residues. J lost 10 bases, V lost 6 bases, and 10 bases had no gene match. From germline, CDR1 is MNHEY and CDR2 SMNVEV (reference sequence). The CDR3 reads CASSGRRLAGDEQFF. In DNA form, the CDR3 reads TGTGCCAGCAGCGGACGCCGACTAGCGGGAGACGAGCAGTTCTTC.

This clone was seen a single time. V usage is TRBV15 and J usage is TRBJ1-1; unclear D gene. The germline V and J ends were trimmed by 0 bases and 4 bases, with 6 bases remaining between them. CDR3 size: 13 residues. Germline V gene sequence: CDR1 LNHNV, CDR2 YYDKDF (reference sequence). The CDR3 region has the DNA TGTGCCACCAGCAGAGATAGGAGCACTGAAGCTTTCTTT. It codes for CATSRDRSTEAFF.

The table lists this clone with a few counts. Here the CDR3 reads CASSLGALRNTEAFF. The CDR3 DNA reads as TGTGCCAGCAGCTTGGGGGCGTTGAGGAACACTGAAGCTTTCTTT. This sequence joins TRBV7-9 and TRBJ1-1, with D possibly being TRBD1 (6 bases). Between the trimmed V and J ends, which lost 3 bases and 1 base, there was a span of 12 bases. In germline, CDR1 is SEHNR, CDR2 FQNEAQ (reference sequence). This CDR3 contains 15 residues.

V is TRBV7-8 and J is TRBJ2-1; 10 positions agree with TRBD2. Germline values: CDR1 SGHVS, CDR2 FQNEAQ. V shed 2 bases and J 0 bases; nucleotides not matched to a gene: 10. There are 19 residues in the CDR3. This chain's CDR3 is CASSLSSGRARHSYNEQFF. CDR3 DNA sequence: TGTGCCAGCAGCTTAAGCAGCGGGAGGGCTAGGCACTCCTACAATGAGCAGTTCTTC.

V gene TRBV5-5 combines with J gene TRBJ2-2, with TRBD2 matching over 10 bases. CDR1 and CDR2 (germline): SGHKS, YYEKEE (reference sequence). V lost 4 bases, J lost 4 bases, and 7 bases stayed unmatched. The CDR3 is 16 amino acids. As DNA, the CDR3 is TGTGCCAGCAGCCCGGCAGCGGGAGGGATCACCGGGGAGCTGTTTTTT. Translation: CASSPAAGGITGELFF. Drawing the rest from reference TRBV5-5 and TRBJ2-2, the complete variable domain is DAGVTQSPTHLIKTRGQQVTLRCSPISGHKSVSWYQQVLGQGPQFIFQYYEKEERGRGNFPDRFSARQFPNYSSELNVNALLLGDSALYLCASSPAAGGITGELFFGEGSRLTVL.

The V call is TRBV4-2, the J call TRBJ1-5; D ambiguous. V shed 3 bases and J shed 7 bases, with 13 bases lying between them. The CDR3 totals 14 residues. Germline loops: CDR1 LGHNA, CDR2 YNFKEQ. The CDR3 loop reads CASSQDGGTQPQHF. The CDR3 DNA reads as TGTGCCAGCAGCCAGGATGGTGGTACGCAGCCCCAGCATTTT.

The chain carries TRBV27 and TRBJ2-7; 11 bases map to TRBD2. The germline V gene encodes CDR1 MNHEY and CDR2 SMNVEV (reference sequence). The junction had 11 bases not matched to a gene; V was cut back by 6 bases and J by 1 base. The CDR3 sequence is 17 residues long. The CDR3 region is CASRNLAGGEGSYEQYF. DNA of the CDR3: TGTGCCAGCAGAAACTTAGCGGGAGGGGAGGGTTCCTACGAGCAGTACTTC.

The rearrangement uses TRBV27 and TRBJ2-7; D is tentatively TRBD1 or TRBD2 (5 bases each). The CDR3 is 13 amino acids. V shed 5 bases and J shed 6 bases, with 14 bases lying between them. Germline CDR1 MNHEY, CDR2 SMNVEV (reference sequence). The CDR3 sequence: CASSPRFGTEQYF. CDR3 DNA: TGTGCCAGCAGTCCCCGGTTTGGGACCGAGCAGTACTTC.

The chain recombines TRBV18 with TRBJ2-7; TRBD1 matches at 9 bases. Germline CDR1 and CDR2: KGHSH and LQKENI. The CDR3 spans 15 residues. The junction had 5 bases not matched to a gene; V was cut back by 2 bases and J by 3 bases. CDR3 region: CASSPKTGQGYEQYF. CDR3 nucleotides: TGTGCCAGCTCACCAAAGACGGGACAGGGCTACGAGCAGTACTTC.

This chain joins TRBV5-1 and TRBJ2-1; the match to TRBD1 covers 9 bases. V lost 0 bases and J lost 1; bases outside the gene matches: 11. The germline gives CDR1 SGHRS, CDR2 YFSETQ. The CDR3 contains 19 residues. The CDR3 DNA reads TGCGCCAGCAGCTTGGTGGGGACAGGGTATTACAGTTCCTACAATGAGCAGTTCTTC. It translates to CASSLVGTGYYSSYNEQFF.

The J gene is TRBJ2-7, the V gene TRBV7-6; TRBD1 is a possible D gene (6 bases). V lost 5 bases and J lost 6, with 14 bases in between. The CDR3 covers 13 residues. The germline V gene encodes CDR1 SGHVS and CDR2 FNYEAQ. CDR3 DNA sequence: TGTGCCAGCAGCCCCCTTACAGGGACCGAGCAGTACTTC. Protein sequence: CASSPLTGTEQYF.

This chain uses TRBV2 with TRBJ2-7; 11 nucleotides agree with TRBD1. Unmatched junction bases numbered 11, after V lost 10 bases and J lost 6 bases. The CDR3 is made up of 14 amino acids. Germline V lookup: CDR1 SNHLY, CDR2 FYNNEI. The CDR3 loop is CATTRDRGTGEQYF. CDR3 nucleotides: TGTGCCACGACCCGGGACAGGGGGACGGGCGAGCAGTACTTC.

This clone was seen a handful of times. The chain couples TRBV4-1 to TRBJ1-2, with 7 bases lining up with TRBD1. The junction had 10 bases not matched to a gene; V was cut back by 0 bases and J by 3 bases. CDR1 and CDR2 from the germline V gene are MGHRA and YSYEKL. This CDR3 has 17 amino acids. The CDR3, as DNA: TGCGCCAGCAGCCAAGATCTAGGGTCGACAGGGCACTATGGCTACACCTTC. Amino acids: CASSQDLGSTGHYGYTF.

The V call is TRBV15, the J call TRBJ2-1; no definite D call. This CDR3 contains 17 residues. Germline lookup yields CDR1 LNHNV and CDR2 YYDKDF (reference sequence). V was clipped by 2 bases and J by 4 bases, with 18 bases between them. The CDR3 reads CATSRSPQDWVYNEQFF. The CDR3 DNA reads TGTGCCACCAGCAGATCCCCCCAGGATTGGGTGTACAATGAGCAGTTCTTC.

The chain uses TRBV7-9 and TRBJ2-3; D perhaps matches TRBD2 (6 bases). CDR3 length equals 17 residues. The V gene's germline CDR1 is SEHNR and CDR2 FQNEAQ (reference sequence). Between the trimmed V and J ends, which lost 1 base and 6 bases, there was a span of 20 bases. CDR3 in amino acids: CASSLGREKGLKDTQYF. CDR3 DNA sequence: TGTGCCAGCAGCTTAGGTCGAGAGAAGGGACTTAAGGATACGCAGTATTTT.